This T cell receptor (beta chain) is from a study of blood T cells in healthy people across ages. Concerning this clonotype itself: Its antigen remains unknown. One junction end does not reproduce the germline sequence, and a read error may be involved.

A J-beta primer mix and a sample-barcoded 5' primer were used in a second PCR of about 7 to 12 cycles. TCRdb reprocessed the 5' RACE reads via MiXCR and lists one record per CDR3 protein. This table holds 920,000 or so distinct CDR3 sequences, 45% found once. Germline values: CDR1 SGHTA, CDR2 FQGNSA. The CDR3 loop spans 15 amino acids. Study observations and caveats: PBMCs went unsorted, and a conclusive naive versus antigen-experienced comparison was therefore prevented.

The J gene is TRBJ2-3, the V gene TRBV7-2, with 8 bases fitting TRBD2. The clonotype comes from a woman aged 60 to 75 in good health. The source material was blood. The CDR3 bases are TGTGCCAGCACCTTAAGCGGGAGAGGTAGAGATACGCAGTATTTT. It specifies CASTLSGRGRDTQYF.